This TCR beta chain was captured by sequencing in a study of T cells in Graves' hyperthyroidism and ophthalmopathy. Amplification targeted TCR beta CDR3 regions from RNA transcripts. Carried out on the TCR CDR3, a first-round RT-PCR used the HTBI primer set. Each CDR3 protein is one row after TCRdb ran MiXCR on the multiplex PCR reads. The table shows about 690,000 distinct CDR3 sequences, with approximately 15% occurring only once. No ophthalmopathy progression within 18 months constituted stable Graves' hyperthyroidism. Aged 18 to 65, the patients had hyperthyroidism that was newly diagnosed and had lasted under 2 months. The receptor was derived from a man aged 45-65 years with Graves' hyperthyroidism. The sequencing sample was made of blood.

This CDR3 reads CASSQGDTQEAQYF. In DNA, the CDR3 is TGCGCCAGCAGCCAAGGTGACACCCAAGAGGCGCAGTACTTC. The J gene is TRBJ2-5, the V gene TRBV4-1; D is undetermined. With 1 base removed from V and 11 bases from J, the gap between germline ends came to 17 bases. The CDR3 is 14 residues long. Germline V lookup: CDR1 MGHRA, CDR2 YSYEKL.